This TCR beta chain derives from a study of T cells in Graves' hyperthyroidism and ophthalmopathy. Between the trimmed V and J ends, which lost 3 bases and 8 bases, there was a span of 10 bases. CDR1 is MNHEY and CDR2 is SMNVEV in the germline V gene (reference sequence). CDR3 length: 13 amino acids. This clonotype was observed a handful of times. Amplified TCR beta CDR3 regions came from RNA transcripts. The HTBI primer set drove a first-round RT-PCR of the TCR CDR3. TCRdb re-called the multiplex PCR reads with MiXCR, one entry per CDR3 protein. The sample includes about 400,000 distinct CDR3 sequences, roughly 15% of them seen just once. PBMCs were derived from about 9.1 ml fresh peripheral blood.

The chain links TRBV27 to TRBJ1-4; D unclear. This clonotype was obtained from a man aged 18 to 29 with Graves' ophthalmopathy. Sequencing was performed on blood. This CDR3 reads CASSFLGSEKLFF. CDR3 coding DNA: TGTGCCAGCAGTTTTCTTGGTTCGGAAAAACTGTTTTTT.